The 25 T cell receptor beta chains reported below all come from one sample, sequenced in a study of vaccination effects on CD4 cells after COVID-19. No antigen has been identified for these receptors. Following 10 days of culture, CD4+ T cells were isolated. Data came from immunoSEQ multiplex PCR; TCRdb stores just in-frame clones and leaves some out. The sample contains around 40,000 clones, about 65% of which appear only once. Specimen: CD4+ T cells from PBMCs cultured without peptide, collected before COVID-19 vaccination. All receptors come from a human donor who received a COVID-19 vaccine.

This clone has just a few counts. The CDR3 DNA is TGTGCCTGGGGACTAGTCTTTTACAATGAGCAGTTCTTC. It encodes CAWGLVFYNEQFF. The V call is TRBV30, the J call TRBJ2-1, with 7 bases aligning to TRBD2. CDR3 length equals 13 residues. The V gene end was trimmed by 5 bases and the J gene end by 4 bases; junction bases not matched to a gene: 5. Per the germline V gene, CDR1 is GTSNPN and CDR2 is SVGIG (reference sequence). The full variable domain, its missing parts supplied by reference TRBV30 and TRBJ2-1, is SQTIHQWPATLVQPVGSPLSLECTVEGTSNPNLYWYRQAAGRGLQLLFYSVGIGQISSEVPQNLSASRPQDRQFILSSKKLLLSDSGFYLCAWGLVFYNEQFFGPGTRLTVL.

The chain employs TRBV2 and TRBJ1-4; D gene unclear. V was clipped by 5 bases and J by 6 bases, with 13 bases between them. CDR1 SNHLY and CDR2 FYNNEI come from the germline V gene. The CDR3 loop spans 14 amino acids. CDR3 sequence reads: CASSRIPADEKLFF. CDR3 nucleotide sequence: TGTGCCAGCAGTCGGATCCCGGCAGATGAAAAACTGTTTTTT.

The CDR3 region is CASSLGSTSGSADTQYF. DNA of the CDR3: TGTGCCAGCAGCTTGGGGTCCACTAGCGGGAGTGCCGATACGCAGTATTTT. J is TRBJ2-3 and V is TRBV5-8, with 11 positions matching TRBD2. The trim removed 0 bases at V and 6 bases at J, leaving 9 bases unmatched. Germline CDR1 reads SGHTS; CDR2 reads YDEGEE. The CDR3 totals 17 residues.

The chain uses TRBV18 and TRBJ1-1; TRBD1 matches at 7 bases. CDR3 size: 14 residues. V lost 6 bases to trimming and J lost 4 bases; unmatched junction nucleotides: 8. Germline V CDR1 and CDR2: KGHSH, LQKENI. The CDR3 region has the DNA TGTGCCAGCTCCGCAACAGGGGCCATCACTGAAGCTTTCTTT. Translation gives CASSATGAITEAFF.

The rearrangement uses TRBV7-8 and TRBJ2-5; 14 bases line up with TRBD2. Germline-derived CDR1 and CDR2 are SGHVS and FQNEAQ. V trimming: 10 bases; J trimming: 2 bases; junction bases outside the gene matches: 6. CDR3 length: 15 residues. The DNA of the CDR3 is TGTGCCACCCAGGGACTAGCGGGGGAGCAAGAGACCCAGTACTTC. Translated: CATQGLAGEQETQYF.

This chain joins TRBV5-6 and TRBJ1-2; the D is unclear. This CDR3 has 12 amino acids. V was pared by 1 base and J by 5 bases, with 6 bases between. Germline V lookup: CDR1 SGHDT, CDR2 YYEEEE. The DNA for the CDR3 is TGTGCCAGCAGCTTGTTTTCATATGGCTACACCTTC. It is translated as CASSLFSYGYTF.

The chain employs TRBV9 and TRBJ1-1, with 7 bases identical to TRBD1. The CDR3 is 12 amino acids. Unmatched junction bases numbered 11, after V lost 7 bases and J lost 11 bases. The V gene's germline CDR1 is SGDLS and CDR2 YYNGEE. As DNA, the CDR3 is TGTGCCAGCCGAACCGACAGGGTAGAGGCTTTCTTT. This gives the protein CASRTDRVEAFF.

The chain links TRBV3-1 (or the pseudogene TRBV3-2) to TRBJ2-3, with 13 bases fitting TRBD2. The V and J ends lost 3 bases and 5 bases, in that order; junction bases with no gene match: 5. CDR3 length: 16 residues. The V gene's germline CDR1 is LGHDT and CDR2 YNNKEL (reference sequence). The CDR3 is CASSHLRLAGGDTQYF. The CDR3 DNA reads TGTGCCAGCAGCCACTTAAGACTAGCGGGAGGAGATACGCAGTATTTT.

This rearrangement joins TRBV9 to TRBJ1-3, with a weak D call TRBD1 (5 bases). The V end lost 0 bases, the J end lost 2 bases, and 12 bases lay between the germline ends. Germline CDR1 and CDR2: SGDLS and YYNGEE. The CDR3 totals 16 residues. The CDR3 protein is CASSVALPGTGNTIYF. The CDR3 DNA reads TGTGCCAGCAGCGTAGCGCTCCCAGGGACTGGAAACACCATATATTTT. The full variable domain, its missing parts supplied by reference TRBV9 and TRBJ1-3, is DSGVTQTPKHLITATGQRVTLRCSPRSGDLSVYWYQQSLDQGLQFLIQYYNGEERAKGNILERFSAQQFPDLHSELNLSSLELGDSALYFCASSVALPGTGNTIYFGEGSWLTVV.

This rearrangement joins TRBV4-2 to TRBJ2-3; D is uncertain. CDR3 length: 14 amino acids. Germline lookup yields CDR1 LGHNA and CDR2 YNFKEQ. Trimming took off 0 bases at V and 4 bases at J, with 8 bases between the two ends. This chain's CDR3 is CASSQEAQADTQYF. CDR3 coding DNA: TGTGCCAGCAGCCAAGAGGCCCAGGCAGATACGCAGTATTTT.

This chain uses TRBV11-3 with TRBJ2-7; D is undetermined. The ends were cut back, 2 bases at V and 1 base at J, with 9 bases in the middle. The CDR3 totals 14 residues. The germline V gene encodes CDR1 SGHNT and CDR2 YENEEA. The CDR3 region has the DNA TGTGCCAGCAGCTTATCGGCCAGATCCTACGAGCAGTACTTC. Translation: CASSLSARSYEQYF.

The CDR3 bases are TGTGCCAGCTCACCGACAGGGGCCGAAAACACTGAAGCTTTCTTT. Amino acid sequence: CASSPTGAENTEAFF. The chain is built from TRBV18 and TRBJ1-1; TRBD1 aligns across 8 bases. The CDR3 has 15 amino acids. Germline V gene data show CDR1 as KGHSH and CDR2 as LQKENI. V gave up 3 bases and J gave up 2 bases; unmatched junction bases: 5.

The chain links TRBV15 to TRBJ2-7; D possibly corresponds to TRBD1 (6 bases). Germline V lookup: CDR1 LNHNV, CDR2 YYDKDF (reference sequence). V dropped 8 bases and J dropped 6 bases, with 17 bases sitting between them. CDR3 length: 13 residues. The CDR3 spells CATSGPGVFEQYF. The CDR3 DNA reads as TGTGCCACCTCCGGGCCAGGGGTGTTCGAGCAGTACTTC.

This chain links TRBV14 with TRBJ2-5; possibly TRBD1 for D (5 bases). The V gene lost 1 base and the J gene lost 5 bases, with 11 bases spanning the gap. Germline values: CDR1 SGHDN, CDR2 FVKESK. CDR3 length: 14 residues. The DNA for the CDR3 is TGTGCCAGCAGCCAAGTAAGGGGTCGGGAGACCCAGTACTTC. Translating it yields CASSQVRGRETQYF.

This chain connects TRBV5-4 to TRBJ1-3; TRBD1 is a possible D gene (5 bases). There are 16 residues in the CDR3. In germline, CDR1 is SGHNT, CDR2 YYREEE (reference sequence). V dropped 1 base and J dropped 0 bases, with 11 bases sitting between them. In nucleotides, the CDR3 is TGTGCCAGCAGCTTGTCGCAGGGAGTCTCTGGAAACACCATATATTTT. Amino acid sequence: CASSLSQGVSGNTIYF.

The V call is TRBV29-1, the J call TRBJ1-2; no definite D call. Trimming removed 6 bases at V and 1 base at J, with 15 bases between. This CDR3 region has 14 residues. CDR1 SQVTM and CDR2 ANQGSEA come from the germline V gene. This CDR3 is CSVLELTVNYGYTF. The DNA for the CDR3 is TGCAGCGTACTAGAGCTGACGGTTAACTATGGCTACACCTTC.

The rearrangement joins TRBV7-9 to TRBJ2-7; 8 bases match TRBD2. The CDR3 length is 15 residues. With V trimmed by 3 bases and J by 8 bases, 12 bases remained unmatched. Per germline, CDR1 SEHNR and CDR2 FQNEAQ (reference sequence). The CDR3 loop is CASSFLRTSGPQQYF. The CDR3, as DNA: TGTGCCAGCAGCTTCCTTCGCACTAGCGGACCTCAGCAGTACTTC.

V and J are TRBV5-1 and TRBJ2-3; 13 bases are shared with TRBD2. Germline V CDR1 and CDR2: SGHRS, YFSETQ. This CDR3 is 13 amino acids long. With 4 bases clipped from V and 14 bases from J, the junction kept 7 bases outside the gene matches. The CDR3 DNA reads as TGCGCCAGCAGCCAACTAGCGGGGGGGCCGGGGTATTTT. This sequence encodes CASSQLAGGPGYF.

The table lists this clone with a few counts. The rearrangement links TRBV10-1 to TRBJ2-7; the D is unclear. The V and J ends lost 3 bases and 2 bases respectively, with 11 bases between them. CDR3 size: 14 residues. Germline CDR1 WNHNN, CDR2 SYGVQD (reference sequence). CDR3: CASSDRTNPYEQYF. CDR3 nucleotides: TGCGCCAGCAGTGATAGGACGAACCCCTACGAGCAGTACTTC.

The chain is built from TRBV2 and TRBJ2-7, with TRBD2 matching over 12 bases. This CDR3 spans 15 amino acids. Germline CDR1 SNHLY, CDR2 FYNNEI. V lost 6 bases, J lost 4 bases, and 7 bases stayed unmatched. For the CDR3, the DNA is TGTGCCAGCAGGAGGCTAGCGGGGGGGCCTTACGAGCAGTACTTC. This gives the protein CASRRLAGGPYEQYF.

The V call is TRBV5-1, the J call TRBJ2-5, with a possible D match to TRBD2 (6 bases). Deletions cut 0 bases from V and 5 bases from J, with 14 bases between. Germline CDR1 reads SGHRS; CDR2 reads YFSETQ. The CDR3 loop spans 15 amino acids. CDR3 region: CASSLAGLSGETQYF. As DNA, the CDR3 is TGCGCCAGCAGCTTGGCCGGGTTAAGCGGGGAGACCCAGTACTTC. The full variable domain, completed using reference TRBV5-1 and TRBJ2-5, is KAGVTQTPRYLIKTRGQQVTLSCSPISGHRSVSWYQQTPGQGLQFLFEYFSETQRNKGNFPGRFSGRQFSNSRSEMNVSTLELGDSALYLCASSLAGLSGETQYFGPGTRLLVL.

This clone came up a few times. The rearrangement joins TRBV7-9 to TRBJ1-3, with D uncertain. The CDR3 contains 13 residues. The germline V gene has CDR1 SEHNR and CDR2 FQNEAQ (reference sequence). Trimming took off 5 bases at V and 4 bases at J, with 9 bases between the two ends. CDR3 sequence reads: CASSQTHGNTIYF. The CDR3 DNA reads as TGTGCCAGCAGCCAAACCCACGGAAACACCATATATTTT.

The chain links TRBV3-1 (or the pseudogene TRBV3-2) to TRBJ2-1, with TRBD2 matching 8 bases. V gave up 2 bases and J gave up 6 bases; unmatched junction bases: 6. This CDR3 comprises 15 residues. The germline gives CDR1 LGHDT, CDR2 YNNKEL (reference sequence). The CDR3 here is CASSQIAGFSNEQFF. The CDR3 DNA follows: TGTGCCAGCAGCCAAATAGCGGGATTCTCCAATGAGCAGTTCTTC.

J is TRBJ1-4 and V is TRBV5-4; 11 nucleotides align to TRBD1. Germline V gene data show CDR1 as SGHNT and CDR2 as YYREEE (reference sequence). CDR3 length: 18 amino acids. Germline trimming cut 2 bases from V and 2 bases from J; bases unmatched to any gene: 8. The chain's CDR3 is CASSFGRDRGSTNEKLFF. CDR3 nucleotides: TGTGCCAGCAGCTTTGGAAGGGACAGGGGGTCGACTAATGAAAAACTGTTTTTT. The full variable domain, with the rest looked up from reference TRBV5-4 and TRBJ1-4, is ETGVTQSPTHLIKTRGQQVTLRCSSQSGHNTVSWYQQALGQGPQFIFQYYREEENGRGNFPPRFSGLQFPNYSSELNVNALELDDSALYLCASSFGRDRGSTNEKLFFGSGTQLSVL.

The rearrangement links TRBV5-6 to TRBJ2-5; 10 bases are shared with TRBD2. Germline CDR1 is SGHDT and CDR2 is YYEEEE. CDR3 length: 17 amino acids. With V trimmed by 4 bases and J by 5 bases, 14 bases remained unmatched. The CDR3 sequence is CASSPAGPLAGAETQYF. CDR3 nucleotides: TGTGCCAGCAGCCCGGCGGGCCCGCTAGCGGGAGCGGAGACCCAGTACTTC. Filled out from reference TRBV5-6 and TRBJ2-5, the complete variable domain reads DAGVTQSPTHLIKTRGQQVTLRCSPKSGHDTVSWYQQALGQGPQFIFQYYEEEERQRGNFPDRFSGHQFPNYSSELNVNALLLGDSALYLCASSPAGPLAGAETQYFGPGTRLLVL.